These 27 T cell receptor beta chains originate from one sample sequenced in a study of T cell responses to AZD1222 COVID-19 vaccine. Produced via immunoSEQ multiplex PCR; TCRdb's table is partial and in-frame only. The profile shows under 80,000 clones, around 80% of them singletons. The source material was peripheral blood, sampled 28 days after the second AZD1222 dose. These receptor sequences come from an adult who received the AZD1222 COVID-19 vaccine.

This clone was seen only once. The J gene is TRBJ1-2, the V gene TRBV21-1; the DNA was not used to check the table's D call, TRBD1. TRBV21-1 is assigned pseudogene status. CDR3 length: 14 amino acids. DNA for the CDR3: TGTGCCAGCAGCAAACTTTACAGATACTATGGCTACACCTTC. Protein product: CASSKLYRYYGYTF.

This chain connects TRBV29-1 to TRBJ2-7, with 8 bases identical to TRBD1. V lost 1 base to trimming and J lost 4 bases; unmatched junction nucleotides: 9. CDR1 is SQVTM, CDR2 ANQGSEA, per germline. This CDR3 comprises 15 residues. CDR3 in DNA: TGCAGCGTTGAAGGTTACCCCGGGACAGGTTACGAGCAGTACTTC. Translated: CSVEGYPGTGYEQYF.

The chain employs TRBV2 and TRBJ2-1, with 13 bases that match TRBD2. The CDR3 totals 15 residues. Germline CDR1 and CDR2: SNHLY and FYNNEI. The V and J ends lost 8 bases and 7 bases, in that order; junction bases with no gene match: 8. CDR3 bases: TGTGCCAGCGTATGGTGGACTAGCGGGAGTAATGAGCAGTTCTTC. Its protein product is CASVWWTSGSNEQFF.

V and J are TRBV5-1 and TRBJ2-3, with D maybe TRBD2 (6 bases). The CDR3 has 15 residues. Trimming removed 4 bases from V and 0 bases from J, with 12 bases in between. Germline-derived CDR1 and CDR2 are SGHRS and YFSETQ. CDR3 loop: CASSDTGTSTDTQYF. The CDR3 nucleotides read TGCGCCAGCAGCGATACGGGGACTAGCACAGATACGCAGTATTTT.

This rearrangement joins TRBV7-6 to TRBJ2-2; no definite D call. V was pared by 5 bases and J by 8 bases, with 18 bases between. The CDR3 is made up of 15 amino acids. Germline values: CDR1 SGHVS, CDR2 FNYEAQ. The CDR3, as DNA: TGTGCCAGCAGCGCGGCCCCCGACCTGGCGGGGGAGCTGTTTTTT. It codes for CASSAAPDLAGELFF.

This clone was seen once. This chain links TRBV3-1 (or the pseudogene TRBV3-2) with TRBJ2-7; D could derive from TRBD1 or TRBD2 (6 bases each). Germline CDR1 and CDR2: LGHDT and YNNKEL (reference sequence). The CDR3 sequence is 15 residues long. The V and J ends lost 4 bases and 2 bases respectively, with 15 bases between them. Here the CDR3 reads CASSLSGAPPYEQYF. CDR3 nucleotide sequence: TGTGCCAGCAGCCTATCGGGGGCCCCACCCTACGAGCAGTACTTC.

This clone has only one observation. The V and J genes are TRBV4-1 and TRBJ2-7; TRBD1 matches 9 bases. Germline trimming cut 3 bases from V and 1 base from J; bases unmatched to any gene: 4. This CDR3 has 15 residues. CDR1 and CDR2 from the germline V gene are MGHRA and YSYEKL. CDR3 coding DNA: TGCGCCAGCAGCCACGGACAGGGGCCGTCCTACGAGCAGTACTTC. It encodes CASSHGQGPSYEQYF.

The chain is built from TRBV7-2 and TRBJ1-2, with D possibly TRBD1 on 5 matching bases. The germline V gene has CDR1 SGHTA and CDR2 FQGNSA. With 4 bases removed from V and 8 bases from J, the gap between germline ends came to 17 bases. The CDR3 runs to 14 residues. The CDR3: CASSSKAGFQGYTF. The CDR3 DNA is TGTGCCAGCAGCTCGAAGGCAGGGTTTCAGGGCTACACCTTC.

V and J are TRBV9 and TRBJ1-3; D gene unclear. V was cut by 0 bases and J by 7 bases, with 14 bases left in between. CDR3 length: 15 amino acids. CDR1 is SGDLS, CDR2 YYNGEE, per germline. DNA for the CDR3: TGTGCCAGCAGCGTAGCTACGGGCGGAGGGAACACCATATATTTT. Encoded protein: CASSVATGGGNTIYF.

The V gene is TRBV3-1 (or the pseudogene TRBV3-2), the J gene TRBJ2-1; a possible D gene is TRBD2 (6 bases). The CDR3 consists of 18 residues. Germline CDR1 and CDR2: LGHDT and YNNKEL (reference sequence). V was cut by 0 bases and J by 9 bases, with 24 bases left in between. The CDR3 loop reads CASSQDLGGRDDEGEQFF. The DNA for the CDR3 is TGTGCCAGCAGCCAAGATCTTGGTGGGCGGGACGATGAGGGTGAGCAGTTCTTC.

This clone was detected ten times or more. The CDR3 DNA sequence: TGTGCCAGCAAAACGGGGGGCACTAATAGCAATCAGCCCCAGCATTTT. This codes for CASKTGGTNSNQPQHF. The rearrangement links TRBV27 to TRBJ1-5; maybe TRBD1 (6 bases). Trimming removed 7 bases at V and 0 bases at J, with 16 bases between. This CDR3 is 16 amino acids long. CDR1 is MNHEY and CDR2 is SMNVEV in the germline V gene (reference sequence).

The chain combines TRBV24-1 with TRBJ2-4; 7 nucleotides line up with TRBD1. The germline V gene has CDR1 KGHDR and CDR2 SFDVKD. The length of the CDR3 is 14 residues. Trimming took 4 bases from V and 8 from J; bases not matched to a gene: 7. The CDR3: CATSDGTGADIQYF. As DNA, the CDR3 is TGTGCCACCAGTGACGGAACAGGGGCGGACATTCAGTACTTC.

The chain combines TRBV28 with TRBJ2-7, with a possible D match to TRBD2 (6 bases). V dropped 3 bases and J dropped 1 base, with 13 bases sitting between them. In germline, CDR1 is MDHEN, CDR2 SYDVKM. CDR3 size: 15 residues. The CDR3 protein is CASSLGGVPSYEQYF. Here the CDR3 DNA reads TGTGCCAGCAGTTTGGGGGGAGTACCATCCTACGAGCAGTACTTC.

The gene calls are TRBV12-5 and TRBJ2-1, with D tentatively TRBD1 (6 bases). CDR1 is LGHNT and CDR2 is FRNRAP in the germline V gene. The CDR3 length is 16 residues. V dropped 0 bases and J dropped 3 bases, with 12 bases sitting between them. CDR3 region: CASGLVVGQIYNEQFF. The CDR3 coding sequence is TGTGCTAGTGGTTTGGTAGTGGGACAAATCTACAATGAGCAGTTCTTC.

V gene TRBV27 combines with J gene TRBJ2-2; D remains unclear. The CDR3 has 17 amino acids. Germline V gives CDR1 MNHEY, CDR2 SMNVEV (reference sequence). Between the trimmed V and J ends, which lost 2 bases and 0 bases, there was a span of 13 bases. The CDR3 reads CASSLGFVGSNTGELFF. The CDR3 DNA is TGTGCCAGCAGTTTAGGGTTCGTGGGGTCGAACACCGGGGAGCTGTTTTTT.

The chain couples TRBV7-8 to TRBJ2-3; 9 nucleotides match TRBD2. Germline V gene lookup returns CDR1 SGHVS and CDR2 FQNEAQ. This CDR3 region has 16 residues. J was trimmed by 2 bases and V by 1 base; bases with no gene match: 4. CDR3 in DNA: TGTGCCAGCAGCTTAGGGTCTAGCGGGACCACAGATACGCAGTATTTT. It codes for CASSLGSSGTTDTQYF. Full variable domain (missing parts from reference TRBV7-8 and TRBJ2-3): GAGVSQSPRYKVAKRGQDVALRCDPISGHVSLFWYQQALGQGPEFLTYFQNEAQLDKSGLPSDRFFAERPEGSVSTLKIQRTQQEDSAVYLCASSLGSSGTTDTQYFGPGTRLTVL.

The chain links TRBV5-6 to TRBJ1-6; 7 bases map to TRBD1. Germline CDR1 reads SGHDT; CDR2 reads YYEEEE. The CDR3 length is 15 residues. V lost 4 bases to trimming and J lost 4 bases; unmatched junction nucleotides: 5. The DNA of the CDR3 is TGTGCCAGCAGCGTCACGACAGGGTATAATTCACCCCTCCACTTT. This encodes CASSVTTGYNSPLHF.

The gene calls are TRBV28 and TRBJ1-5, with TRBD1 matching 7 bases. Germline V gene data show CDR1 as MDHEN and CDR2 as SYDVKM. The CDR3 loop spans 14 amino acids. V trimming: 6 bases; J trimming: 6 bases; junction bases outside the gene matches: 8. The DNA for the CDR3 is TGTGCCAGCAGCTCCGGGACAGTCGGTCAGCCCCAGCATTTT. Amino acids: CASSSGTVGQPQHF.

Turning to this clone: Other nucleotide sequences from this sample produce the same CDR3. The chain employs TRBV28 and TRBJ2-1, with a weak D call TRBD2 (5 bases). Germline V lookup: CDR1 MDHEN, CDR2 SYDVKM. Deletions cut 8 bases from V and 4 bases from J, with 15 bases between. The CDR3 length is 14 residues. The CDR3 loop is CASSLLSGYNEQFF. The CDR3 DNA follows: TGTGCCAGCTCCCTGCTAAGCGGATACAATGAGCAGTTCTTC.

The V call is TRBV10-2, the J call TRBJ1-6, with D uncertain. The V and J ends lost 0 bases and 9 bases respectively, with 6 bases between them. The length of the CDR3 is 13 residues. Germline loops: CDR1 WSHSY, CDR2 SAAADI. CDR3 in amino acids: CASSESPASPLHF. Here the CDR3 DNA reads TGCGCCAGCAGTGAGTCCCCGGCTTCACCCCTCCACTTT.

V and J are TRBV7-2 and TRBJ2-1; perhaps D is TRBD1 or TRBD2 (7 bases each). Germline CDR1 is SGHTA and CDR2 is FQGNSA. The CDR3 covers 15 residues. Trimming left V 4 bases short and J 3 bases short, with 13 bases between. CDR3 amino acids: CASSYQGGGYNEQFF. DNA of the CDR3: TGTGCCAGCAGCTACCAGGGGGGGGGCTACAATGAGCAGTTCTTC.

The rearrangement joins TRBV19 to TRBJ1-5; possibly TRBD1 for D (5 bases). Germline V gives CDR1 LNHDA, CDR2 SQIVND (reference sequence). The CDR3 covers 18 residues. Deletions cut 3 bases from V and 4 bases from J, with 22 bases between. For the CDR3, the DNA is TGTGCCAGTAGTATCCTTCGGGGTCTTCCGGGACGGAATCAGCCCCAGCATTTT. It encodes CASSILRGLPGRNQPQHF.

A few counts support this clone. This chain joins TRBV7-8 and TRBJ1-1, with D possibly TRBD1 on 6 matching bases. With 7 bases removed from V and 5 bases from J, the gap between germline ends came to 17 bases. This CDR3 has 14 residues. Germline loops: CDR1 SGHVS, CDR2 FQNEAQ. The CDR3: CASNSGGEGTEAFF. The DNA of the CDR3 is TGTGCCAGCAACTCCGGGGGCGAGGGGACTGAAGCTTTCTTT.

V gene TRBV7-9 combines with J gene TRBJ2-1; D is unresolved. Germline CDR1 SEHNR, CDR2 FQNEAQ (reference sequence). Trimming cost V 0 bases and J 5 bases, with 5 bases left between them. The CDR3 consists of 13 residues. The CDR3 bases are TGTGCCAGCAGCTTAGCGGTGAACAATGAGCAGTTCTTC. Residues: CASSLAVNNEQFF.

The table lists this clone with a count of one. The gene calls are TRBV27 and TRBJ2-7; perhaps TRBD1 as D (5 bases). Trimming stripped 6 bases from V and 2 bases from J, with 14 bases between. This CDR3 region has 14 residues. Per germline, CDR1 MNHEY and CDR2 SMNVEV (reference sequence). DNA of the CDR3: TGTGCCAGCAGCCCGTCTCAGGGCCCCTACGAGCAGTACTTC. Translating gives CASSPSQGPYEQYF.

This chain uses TRBV13 with TRBJ1-2; 9 bases are a match to TRBD1. Germline assignment: CDR1 PRHDT and CDR2 FYEKMQ (reference sequence). This CDR3 spans 13 amino acids. With V trimmed by 5 bases and J by 9 bases, 7 bases remained unmatched. CDR3 in amino acids: CASSPGTGYRYTF. The DNA for the CDR3 is TGTGCCAGCAGCCCCGGGACAGGGTATCGCTACACCTTC.

In its sample, this clone was seen once. The chain carries TRBV11-2 and TRBJ2-3, with TRBD2 matching over 10 bases. In germline, CDR1 is SGHAT, CDR2 FQNNGV. The junction had 6 bases not matched to a gene; V was cut back by 6 bases and J by 3 bases. This CDR3 has 15 residues. The CDR3 loop is CASRESGRGTDTQYF. DNA for the CDR3: TGTGCCAGCAGAGAGAGCGGGAGGGGAACAGATACGCAGTATTTT.